This T cell receptor (beta chain) was profiled in a study of T cell clusters in autoimmune cytopenias. Each sample's input was approximately 270 ng genomic DNA, some 38,000 genome equivalents. TRB was amplified by touch-down multiplex PCR, primer pools A and B combined. TCRdb re-called the multiplex PCR reads; one entry per CDR3 protein, DNA not given. The record lists more than 7,000 distinct CDR3 sequences, of which the ten most abundant hold 4.1%. The germline V gene encodes CDR1 LNHDA and CDR2 SQIVND (reference sequence). The CDR3 sequence is 16 residues long. The sequenced sample consisted of peripheral blood. The origin of this receptor is a human donor with an autoimmune cytopenia or autoimmune hepatitis (not recorded which). The chain combines TRBV19 with TRBJ1-3; TCRdb's D gene call, TRBD1, goes unchecked for lack of DNA. CDR3 region: CARGDRGEVSGNTIYF.